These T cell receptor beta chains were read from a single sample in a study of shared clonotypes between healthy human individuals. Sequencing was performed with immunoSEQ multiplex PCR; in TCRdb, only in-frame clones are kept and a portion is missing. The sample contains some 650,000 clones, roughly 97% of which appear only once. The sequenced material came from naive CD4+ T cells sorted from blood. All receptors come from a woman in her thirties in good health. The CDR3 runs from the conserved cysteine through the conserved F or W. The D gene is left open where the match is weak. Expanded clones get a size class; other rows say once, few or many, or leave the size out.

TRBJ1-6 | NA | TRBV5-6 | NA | CASSIYGRTPLHF | TGTGCCAGCAGCATATACGGACGGACACCCCTCCACTTT
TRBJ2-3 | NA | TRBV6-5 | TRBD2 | CASRLLAESDTQYF | TGTGCCAGCAGATTACTAGCGGAGTCGGATACGCAGTATTTT
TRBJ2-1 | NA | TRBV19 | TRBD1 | CASSIDHVVGGAYNEQFF | TGTGCCAGTAGTATAGATCATGTCGTAGGGGGCGCTTACAATGAGCAGTTCTTC
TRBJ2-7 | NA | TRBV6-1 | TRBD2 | CASSEAGASGRGEQYF | TGTGCCAGCAGTGAAGCCGGGGCTAGCGGGAGGGGTGAGCAGTACTTC
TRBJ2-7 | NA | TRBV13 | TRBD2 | CASSLRKLAGGVYEQYF | TGTGCCAGCAGCTTAAGGAAACTAGCGGGAGGAGTCTACGAGCAGTACTTC
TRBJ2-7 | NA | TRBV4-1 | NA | CASSHRASVLNRDSYEQYF | TGCGCCAGCAGCCACCGGGCGTCCGTTTTGAACAGGGATTCCTACGAGCAGTACTTC
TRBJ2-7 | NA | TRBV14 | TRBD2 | CASSLGLAGRFYEQYF | TGTGCCAGCAGCCTGGGACTAGCGGGTAGGTTCTACGAGCAGTACTTC
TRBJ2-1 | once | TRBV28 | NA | CASSLSVVPTKLPYNEQFF | TGTGCCAGCAGTTTATCTGTGGTTCCGACAAAACTTCCCTACAATGAGCAGTTCTTC
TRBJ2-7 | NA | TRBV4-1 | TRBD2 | CASSQFWIGLASYEQYF | TGCGCCAGCAGCCAGTTTTGGATCGGACTAGCCTCCTACGAGCAGTACTTC
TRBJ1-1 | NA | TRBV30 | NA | CAWTSTVLSTEAFF | TGTGCCTGGACCTCGACAGTTCTTTCCACTGAAGCTTTCTTT
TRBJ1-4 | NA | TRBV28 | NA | CASSLSDRRNEKLFF | TGTGCCAGCAGTTTATCTGACAGACGTAATGAAAAACTGTTTTTT
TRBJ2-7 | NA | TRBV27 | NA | CASGRQGGGGEQYF | TGTGCCAGCGGACGGCAGGGTGGGGGTGGCGAGCAGTACTTC
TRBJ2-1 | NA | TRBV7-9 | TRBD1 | CASSPPGTGVNEQFF | TGTGCCAGCAGCCCCCCCGGGACAGGGGTCAATGAGCAGTTCTTC
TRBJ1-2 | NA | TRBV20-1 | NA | CSAREFGGYTF | TGCAGTGCTAGGGAATTCGGAGGCTACACCTTC
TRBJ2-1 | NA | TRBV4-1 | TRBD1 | CASSQPGTGRPVQFF | TGCGCCAGCAGCCAACCCGGGACAGGTCGTCCGGTGCAGTTCTTC
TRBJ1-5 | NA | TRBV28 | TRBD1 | CASSQPGTGGPPQHF | TGTGCCAGCAGCCAACCCGGGACAGGGGGCCCGCCCCAGCATTTT
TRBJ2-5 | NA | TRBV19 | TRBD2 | CASSLRTSGRFQETQYF | TGTGCCAGTAGTCTTAGGACTAGCGGGAGGTTCCAAGAGACCCAGTACTTC
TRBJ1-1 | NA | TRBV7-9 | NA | CASSAHGGTEAFF | TGTGCCAGCAGCGCCCACGGAGGGACTGAAGCTTTCTTT
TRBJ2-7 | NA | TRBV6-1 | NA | CASSEYFGGPSYEQYF | TGTGCCAGCAGTGAATACTTTGGGGGTCCTTCTTACGAGCAGTACTTC
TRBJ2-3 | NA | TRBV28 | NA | CASSLGSEFTDTQYF | TGTGCCAGCAGTTTAGGTTCGGAGTTCACAGATACGCAGTATTTT
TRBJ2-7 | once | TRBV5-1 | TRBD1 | CASSPDRGLSYEQYF | TGCGCCAGCAGCCCTGACAGGGGGCTCTCCTACGAGCAGTACTTC
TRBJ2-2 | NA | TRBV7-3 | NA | CASSLHSRTNTGELFF | TGTGCCAGCAGCCTCCACTCGAGGACGAACACCGGGGAGCTGTTTTTT